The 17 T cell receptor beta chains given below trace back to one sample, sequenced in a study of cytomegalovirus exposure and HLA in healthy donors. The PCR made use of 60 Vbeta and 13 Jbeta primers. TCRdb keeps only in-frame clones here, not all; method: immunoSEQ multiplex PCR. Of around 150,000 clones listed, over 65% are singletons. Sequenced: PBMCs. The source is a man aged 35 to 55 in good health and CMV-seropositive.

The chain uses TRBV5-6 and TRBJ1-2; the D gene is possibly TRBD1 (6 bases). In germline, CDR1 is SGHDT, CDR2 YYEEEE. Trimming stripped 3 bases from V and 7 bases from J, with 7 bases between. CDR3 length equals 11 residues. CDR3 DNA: TGTGCCAGCAGCTACAGGGTTGGCTACACCTTC. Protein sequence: CASSYRVGYTF.

CDR3 amino acids: CASSPDRGRGSEQYF. In nucleotides, the CDR3 is TGTGCCAGCTCACCTGACAGGGGGCGAGGAAGCGAGCAGTACTTC. This chain joins TRBV18 and TRBJ2-7; 10 bases match TRBD1. CDR3 length equals 15 residues. V shed 3 bases, J shed 6 bases, and the junction held 8 bases outside the gene matches. Germline V gene sequence: CDR1 KGHSH, CDR2 LQKENI.

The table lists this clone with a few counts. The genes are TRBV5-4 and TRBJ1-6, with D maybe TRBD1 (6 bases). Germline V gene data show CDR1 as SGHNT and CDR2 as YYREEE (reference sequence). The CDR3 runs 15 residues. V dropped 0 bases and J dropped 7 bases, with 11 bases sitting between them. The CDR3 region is CASSLGVTGNSPLHF. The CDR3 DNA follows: TGTGCCAGCAGCTTGGGAGTTACAGGGAATTCACCCCTCCACTTT.

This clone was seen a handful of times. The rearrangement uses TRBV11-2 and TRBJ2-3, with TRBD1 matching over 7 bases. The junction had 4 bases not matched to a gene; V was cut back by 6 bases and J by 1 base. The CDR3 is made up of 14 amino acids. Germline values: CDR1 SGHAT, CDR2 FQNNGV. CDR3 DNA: TGTGCCAGCAGAAAGGGACAGCGCACAGATACGCAGTATTTT. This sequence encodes CASRKGQRTDTQYF.

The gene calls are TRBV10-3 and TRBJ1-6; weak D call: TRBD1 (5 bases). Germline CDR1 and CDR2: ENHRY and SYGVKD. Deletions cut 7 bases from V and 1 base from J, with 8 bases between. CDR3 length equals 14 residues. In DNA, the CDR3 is TGTGCCATCAATCAGGGTTCCTATAATTCACCCCTCCACTTT. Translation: CAINQGSYNSPLHF.

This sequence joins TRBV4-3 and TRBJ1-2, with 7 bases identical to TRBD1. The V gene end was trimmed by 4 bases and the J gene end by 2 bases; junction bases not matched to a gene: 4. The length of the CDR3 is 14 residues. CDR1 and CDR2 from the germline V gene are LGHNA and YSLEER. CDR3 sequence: CASSPGQTNYGYTF. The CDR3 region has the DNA TGCGCCAGCAGCCCGGGACAGACGAACTATGGCTACACCTTC.

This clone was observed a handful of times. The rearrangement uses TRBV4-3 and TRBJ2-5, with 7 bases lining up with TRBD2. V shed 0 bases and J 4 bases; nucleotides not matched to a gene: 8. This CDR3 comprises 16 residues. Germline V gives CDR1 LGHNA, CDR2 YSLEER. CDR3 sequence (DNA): TGCGCCAGCAGCCAAGATCACGGGGGGAGAACAGAGACCCAGTACTTC. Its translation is CASSQDHGGRTETQYF.

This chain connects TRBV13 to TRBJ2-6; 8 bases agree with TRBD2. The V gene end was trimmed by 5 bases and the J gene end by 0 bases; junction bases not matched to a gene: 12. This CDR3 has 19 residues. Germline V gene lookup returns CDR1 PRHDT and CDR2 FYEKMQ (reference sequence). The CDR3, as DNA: TGTGCCAGCAGCCGCCGGGAGGGACGCTTATTCTCTGGGGCCAACGTCCTGACTTTC. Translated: CASSRREGRLFSGANVLTF.

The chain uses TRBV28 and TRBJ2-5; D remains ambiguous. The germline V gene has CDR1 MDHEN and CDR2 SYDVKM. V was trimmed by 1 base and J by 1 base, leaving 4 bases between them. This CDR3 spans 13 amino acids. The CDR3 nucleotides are TGTGCCAGCAGTTTATCTAGCCAAGAGACCCAGTACTTC. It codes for CASSLSSQETQYF. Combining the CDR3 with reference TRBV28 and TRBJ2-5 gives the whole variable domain DVKVTQSSRYLVKRTGEKVFLECVQDMDHENMFWYRQDPGLGLRLIYFSYDVKMKEKGDIPEGYSVSREKKERFSLILESASTNQTSMYLCASSLSSQETQYFGPGTRLLVL.

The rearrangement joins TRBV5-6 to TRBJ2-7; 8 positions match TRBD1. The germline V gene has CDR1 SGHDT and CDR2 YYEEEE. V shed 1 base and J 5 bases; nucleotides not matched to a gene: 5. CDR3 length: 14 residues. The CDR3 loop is CASSLRQGADEQYF. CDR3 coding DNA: TGTGCCAGCAGCTTGCGGCAGGGGGCCGACGAGCAGTACTTC.

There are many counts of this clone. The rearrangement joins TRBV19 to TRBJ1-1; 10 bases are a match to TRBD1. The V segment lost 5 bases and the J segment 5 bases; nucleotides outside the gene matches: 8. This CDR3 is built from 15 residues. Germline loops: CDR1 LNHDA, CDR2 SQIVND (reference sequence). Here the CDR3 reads CASSWDRGYGTEAFF. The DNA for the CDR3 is TGTGCCAGTAGTTGGGACAGGGGTTACGGAACTGAAGCTTTCTTT.

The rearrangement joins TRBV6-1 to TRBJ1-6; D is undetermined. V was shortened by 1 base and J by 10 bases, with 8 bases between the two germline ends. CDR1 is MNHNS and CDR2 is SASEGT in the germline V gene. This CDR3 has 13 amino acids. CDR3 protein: CASSEDPKSPLHF. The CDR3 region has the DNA TGTGCCAGCAGTGAAGACCCTAAGTCACCCCTCCACTTT.

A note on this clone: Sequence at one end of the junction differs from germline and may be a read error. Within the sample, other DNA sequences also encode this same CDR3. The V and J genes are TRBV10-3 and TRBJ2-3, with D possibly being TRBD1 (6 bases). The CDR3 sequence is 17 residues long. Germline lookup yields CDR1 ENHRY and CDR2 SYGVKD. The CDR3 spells CAISESVLRGTKDTQYF. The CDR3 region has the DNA TGTGCCATTAGTGAGTCTGTCTTGAGGGGGACGAAAGATACGCAGTATTTT.

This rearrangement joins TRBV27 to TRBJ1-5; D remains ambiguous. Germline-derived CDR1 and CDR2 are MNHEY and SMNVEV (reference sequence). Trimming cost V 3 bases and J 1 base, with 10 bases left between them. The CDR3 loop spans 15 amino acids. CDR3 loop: CASSFGRSSNQPQHF. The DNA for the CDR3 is TGTGCCAGCAGTTTTGGCCGATCAAGCAATCAGCCCCAGCATTTT.

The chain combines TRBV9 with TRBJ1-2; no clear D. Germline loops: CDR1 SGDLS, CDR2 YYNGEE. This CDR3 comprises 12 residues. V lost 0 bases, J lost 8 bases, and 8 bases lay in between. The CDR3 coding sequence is TGTGCCAGCAGCGTAGGAGGGAGCGGCTACACCTTC. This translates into CASSVGGSGYTF.

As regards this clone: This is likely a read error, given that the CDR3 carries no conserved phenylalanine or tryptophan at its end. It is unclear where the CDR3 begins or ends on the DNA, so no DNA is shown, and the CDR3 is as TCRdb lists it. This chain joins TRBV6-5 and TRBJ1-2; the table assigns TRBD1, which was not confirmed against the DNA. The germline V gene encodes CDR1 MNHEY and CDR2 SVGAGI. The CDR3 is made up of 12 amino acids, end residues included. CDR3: CARPHSPDREVA.

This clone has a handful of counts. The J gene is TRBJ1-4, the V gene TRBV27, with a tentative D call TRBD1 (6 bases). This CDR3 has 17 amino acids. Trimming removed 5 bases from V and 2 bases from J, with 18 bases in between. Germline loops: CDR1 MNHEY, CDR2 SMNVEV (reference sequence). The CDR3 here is CASSKRLTGLTNEKLFF. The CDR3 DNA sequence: TGTGCCAGCAGTAAAAGACTCACAGGGCTCACTAATGAAAAACTGTTTTTT.